These 8 T cell receptor beta chains came from one sample sequenced in a study of blood T cell repertoires in COVID-19. Method: immunoSEQ multiplex PCR; TCRdb's copy keeps in-frame clones and lacks some. This repertoire shows 150,000 to 200,000 clones, about 88% found once; its top ten account for 1% to 1.2%. Sample: peripheral blood. The receptors derive from a man aged 35 to 55 with acute or convalescent COVID-19.

The chain recombines TRBV6-6 with TRBJ2-1, with unresolved D. V lost 1 base and J lost 7, with 5 bases in between. The CDR3 has 12 residues. Germline CDR1 MNHNY, CDR2 SVGAGI (reference sequence). The DNA of the CDR3 is TGTGCCAGCAGTTACTTCCGGAATGAGCAGTTCTTC. Translation gives CASSYFRNEQFF.

The chain combines TRBV28 with TRBJ2-7; D perhaps matches TRBD2 (6 bases). V lost 5 bases and J 0 bases, leaving 17 bases between the germline ends. The CDR3 has 16 amino acids. The germline V gene encodes CDR1 MDHEN and CDR2 SYDVKM. The DNA of the CDR3 is TGTGCCAGCAGTATTCAACGGGAGCCGAGCTCCTACGAGCAGTACTTC. Protein sequence: CASSIQREPSSYEQYF.

The chain recombines TRBV7-9 with TRBJ1-3; TRBD1 agrees at 10 bases. V gave up 1 base and J gave up 2 bases; unmatched junction bases: 5. The CDR3 runs 17 residues. Germline values: CDR1 SEHNR, CDR2 FQNEAQ (reference sequence). The CDR3 loop reads CASSLETGTGAGNTIYF. The CDR3 nucleotides read TGTGCCAGCAGCTTAGAGACCGGGACAGGGGCTGGAAACACCATATATTTT.

The V call is TRBV4-3, the J call TRBJ2-3; possible D gene TRBD2, 5 bases. In germline, CDR1 is LGHNA, CDR2 YSLEER. V was clipped by 3 bases and J by 6 bases, with 10 bases between them. The CDR3 has 13 residues. The CDR3: CASSQELGDTQYF. As DNA, the CDR3 is TGCGCCAGCAGCCAGGAACTAGGCGATACGCAGTATTTT.

This chain links TRBV19 with TRBJ1-5; 7 nucleotides agree with TRBD1. Germline V gene sequence: CDR1 LNHDA, CDR2 SQIVND (reference sequence). The J segment lost 5 bases and the V segment lost 1 base, leaving 5 bases of the junction unmatched. This CDR3 is 15 amino acids long. CDR3 residues: CASSIVGDRYQPQHF. CDR3 in DNA: TGTGCCAGTAGTATAGTCGGGGACAGATATCAGCCCCAGCATTTT.

V gene TRBV5-5 combines with J gene TRBJ1-5; possibly TRBD1 for D (6 bases). V was clipped by 4 bases and J by 7 bases, with 15 bases between them. The CDR3 extends over 14 amino acids. Germline V gives CDR1 SGHKS, CDR2 YYEKEE (reference sequence). The CDR3 region is CASSTGTFTQPQHF. The CDR3 region has the DNA TGTGCCAGCAGCACAGGGACCTTCACCCAGCCCCAGCATTTT. Full variable domain (remainder filled in from reference TRBV5-5 and TRBJ1-5): DAGVTQSPTHLIKTRGQQVTLRCSPISGHKSVSWYQQVLGQGPQFIFQYYEKEERGRGNFPDRFSARQFPNYSSELNVNALLLGDSALYLCASSTGTFTQPQHFGDGTRLSIL.

This clone was found a few times. V gene TRBV6-2 or TRBV6-3 combines with J gene TRBJ2-7; 7 bases fit TRBD2. Trimming took 5 bases from V and 5 from J; bases not matched to a gene: 9. The CDR3 extends over 14 amino acids. Germline CDR1 is MNHEY and CDR2 is SVGEGT. DNA for the CDR3: TGTGCCAGCAGTGGGGCGGGGGAATCCCACGAGCAGTACTTC. Its translation: CASSGAGESHEQYF.

The rearrangement links TRBV18 to TRBJ1-4; D is unclear. V was cut by 4 bases and J by 0 bases, with 9 bases left in between. CDR1 and CDR2 from the germline V gene are KGHSH and LQKENI. The CDR3 has 15 residues. CDR3: CASSRYVATNEKLFF. CDR3 DNA: TGTGCCAGCTCACGATACGTAGCAACTAATGAAAAACTGTTTTTT.